Presented here are 15 T cell receptor beta chains from one specimen sequenced in a study of blood T cell repertoires in COVID-19. The protocol was immunoSEQ multiplex PCR, while the TCRdb copy is restricted to in-frame clones and leaves out a portion. In the table there are 100,000 to 150,000 clones, more than 80% of which are singletons. The sample taken for sequencing was peripheral blood. These receptors were obtained from a woman older than 75 with COVID-19, enrolled during active disease.

This rearrangement joins TRBV19 to TRBJ2-7; 7 nucleotides match TRBD2. There are 13 residues in the CDR3. Trimming took 7 bases from V and 7 from J; bases not matched to a gene: 10. CDR1 LNHDA and CDR2 SQIVND come from the germline V gene (reference sequence). DNA of the CDR3: TGTGCCAGTAACAAGCGGGGAGCTACGGAGCAGTACTTC. Its protein product is CASNKRGATEQYF.

This clone appeared a single time. The chain employs TRBV2 and TRBJ1-1, with D possibly being TRBD1 (5 bases). The CDR3 runs to 14 residues. Deletions cut 7 bases from V and 3 bases from J, with 15 bases between. Germline CDR1 is SNHLY and CDR2 is FYNNEI. Here the CDR3 DNA reads TGTGCCAGCACCTTTCAGGGTGGGGACACTGAAGCTTTCTTT. The encoded protein is CASTFQGGDTEAFF.

The CDR3 DNA reads as TGTGCCAGCATTACAGTCCTAACTAATGAAAAACTGTTTTTT. Protein: CASITVLTNEKLFF. The chain uses TRBV21-1 and TRBJ1-4; the table names TRBD1, a call not compared with the DNA. TRBV21-1 is a listed pseudogene. The CDR3 is 14 amino acids.

The rearrangement links TRBV7-2 to TRBJ2-7; 8 nucleotides line up with TRBD2. The germline gives CDR1 SGHTA, CDR2 FQGNSA. The trim removed 3 bases at V and 2 bases at J, leaving 6 bases unmatched. CDR3 length equals 15 residues. CDR3: CASSFQTSETYEQYF. The CDR3, as DNA: TGTGCCAGCAGCTTTCAGACTAGCGAGACCTACGAGCAGTACTTC.

This chain connects TRBV7-9 to TRBJ1-4; D is unclear. With 6 bases removed from V and 4 bases from J, the gap between germline ends came to 9 bases. Looked up from germline, CDR1 is SEHNR and CDR2 is FQNEAQ (reference sequence). The CDR3 is 13 residues long. The CDR3 DNA follows: TGTGCCAGCAGTCGCGGGAATAATGAAAAACTGTTTTTT. This translates into CASSRGNNEKLFF.

This sequence joins TRBV5-4 and TRBJ2-7; D might be TRBD1 (6 bases). Trimming shortened V by 2 bases and J by 5 bases, and 11 bases separated the two germline ends. Germline lookup yields CDR1 SGHNT and CDR2 YYREEE (reference sequence). The CDR3 is 13 amino acids. Written as DNA, the CDR3 is TGTGCCAGCAGCTTTAGGGGGACGGACGAGCAGTACTTC. Protein sequence: CASSFRGTDEQYF.

This clone was counted only a few times. The chain recombines TRBV5-1 with TRBJ1-2; 9 bases map to TRBD1. CDR3 size: 16 residues. Trimming cost V 5 bases and J 6 bases; bases outside gene matches: 14. Looked up from germline, CDR1 is SGHRS and CDR2 is YFSETQ. Here the CDR3 reads CASRSSATGQGDGYTF. The CDR3 region has the DNA TGCGCCAGCAGGTCCTCAGCTACGGGACAGGGAGATGGCTACACCTTC.

The V gene is TRBV7-3, the J gene TRBJ2-5; 9 positions agree with TRBD1. The trim removed 5 bases at V and 0 bases at J, leaving 22 bases unmatched. Germline CDR1 is SGHTA and CDR2 is FQGTGA. This CDR3 comprises 21 residues. In DNA, the CDR3 is TGTGCCAGCAGCCTCTACCGGGACAGGGCCAGTAGGTATCCGTACCAAGAGACCCAGTACTTC. Translated: CASSLYRDRASRYPYQETQYF. Full variable domain (rest looked up from reference TRBV7-3 and TRBJ2-5): GAGVSQTPSNKVTEKGKYVELRCDPISGHTALYWYRQSLGQGPEFLIYFQGTGAADDSGLPNDRFFAVRPEGSVSTLKIQRTERGDSAVYLCASSLYRDRASRYPYQETQYFGPGTRLLVL.

V usage is TRBV9 and J usage is TRBJ2-3; 8 bases are a match to TRBD2. The germline gives CDR1 SGDLS, CDR2 YYNGEE. The CDR3 extends over 15 amino acids. J was trimmed by 3 bases and V by 0 bases; bases with no gene match: 3. CDR3 protein: CASSVGAGETDTQYF. The DNA of the CDR3 is TGTGCCAGCAGCGTAGGAGCGGGAGAAACAGATACGCAGTATTTT.

This rearrangement joins TRBV9 to TRBJ1-4; 9 positions match TRBD1. The length of the CDR3 is 14 residues. Looked up from germline, CDR1 is SGDLS and CDR2 is YYNGEE. V gave up 3 bases and J gave up 7 bases; unmatched junction bases: 4. The CDR3 DNA reads TGTGCCAGCAGCGCAACGGGACAGGGTGAAAAACTGTTTTTT. It specifies CASSATGQGEKLFF.

Only one count was recorded for this clone. V gene TRBV4-3 combines with J gene TRBJ2-1, with D possibly TRBD2 on 6 matching bases. Germline V lookup: CDR1 LGHNA, CDR2 YSLEER. The V gene lost 4 bases and the J gene lost 2 bases, with 15 bases spanning the gap. The CDR3 has 16 amino acids. The CDR3 DNA reads TGCGCCAGCAGCCCCCGTAAGGGAGGCACCTACAATGAGCAGTTCTTC. This sequence encodes CASSPRKGGTYNEQFF.

This clone was seen more than once but under ten times. The chain combines TRBV7-9 with TRBJ1-4, with D possibly being TRBD1 (6 bases). This CDR3 is built from 15 residues. CDR1 SEHNR and CDR2 FQNEAQ come from the germline V gene (reference sequence). With 1 base removed from V and 0 bases from J, the gap between germline ends came to 6 bases. CDR3 DNA sequence: TGTGCCAGCAGCTTAGGGACAGCAACTAATGAAAAACTGTTTTTT. Encoded protein: CASSLGTATNEKLFF.

V usage is TRBV28 and J usage is TRBJ2-2; the D is unclear. The length of the CDR3 is 15 residues. Trimming left V 6 bases short and J 1 base short, with 12 bases between. Germline CDR1 reads MDHEN; CDR2 reads SYDVKM. Here the CDR3 DNA reads TGTGCCAGCAGCCCCGGTCGGAGGAACACCGGGGAGCTGTTTTTT. Translated, it gives CASSPGRRNTGELFF.

V usage is TRBV6-1 and J usage is TRBJ2-1; D is unclear. The germline V and J ends were trimmed by 1 base and 9 bases, with 13 bases remaining between them. From germline, CDR1 is MNHNS and CDR2 SASEGT. This CDR3 spans 14 amino acids. As DNA, the CDR3 is TGTGCCAGCAGTGAAGAACCCATCCGAGGTGAGCAGTTCTTC. This codes for CASSEEPIRGEQFF.

This chain connects TRBV7-3 to TRBJ2-3, with TRBD2 matching over 9 bases. This CDR3 contains 16 residues. V gave up 5 bases and J gave up 3 bases; unmatched junction bases: 9. Germline V gene sequence: CDR1 SGHTA, CDR2 FQGTGA. CDR3 in amino acids: CASSPSLAGSTDTQYF. The CDR3 coding sequence is TGTGCCAGCAGCCCCTCCCTAGCGGGGTCGACAGATACGCAGTATTTT.